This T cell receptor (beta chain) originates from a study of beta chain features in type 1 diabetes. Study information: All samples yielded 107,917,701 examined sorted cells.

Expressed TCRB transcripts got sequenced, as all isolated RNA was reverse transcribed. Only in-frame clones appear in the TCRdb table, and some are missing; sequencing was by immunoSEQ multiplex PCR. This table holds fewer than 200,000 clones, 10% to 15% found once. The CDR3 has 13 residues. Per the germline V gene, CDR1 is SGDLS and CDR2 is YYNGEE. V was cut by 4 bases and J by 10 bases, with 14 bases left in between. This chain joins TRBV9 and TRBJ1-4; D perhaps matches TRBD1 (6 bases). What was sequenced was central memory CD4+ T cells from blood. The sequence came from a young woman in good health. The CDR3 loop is CASSTTLTGKLFF. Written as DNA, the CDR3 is TGTGCCAGCAGCACTACCCTGACAGGAAAACTGTTTTTT.